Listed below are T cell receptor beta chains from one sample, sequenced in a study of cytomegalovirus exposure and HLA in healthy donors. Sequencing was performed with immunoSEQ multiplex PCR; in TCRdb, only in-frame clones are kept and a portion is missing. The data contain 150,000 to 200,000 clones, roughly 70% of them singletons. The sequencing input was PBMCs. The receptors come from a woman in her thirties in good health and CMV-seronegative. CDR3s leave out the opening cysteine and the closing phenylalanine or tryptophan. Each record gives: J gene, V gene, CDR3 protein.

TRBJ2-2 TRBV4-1 ASRLAGGNTGELF
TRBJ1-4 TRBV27 ASSELLTPTNEKLF
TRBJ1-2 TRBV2 ASSEWQEVNGYT
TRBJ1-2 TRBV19 ASSAAGRGYGYT
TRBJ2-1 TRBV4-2 ASSQVNSDNEQF
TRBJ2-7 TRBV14 ASSLGTARSYEQY
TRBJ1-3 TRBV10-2 ASSLGQGRNTIY
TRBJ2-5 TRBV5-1 ASSWGVVGTQETQY
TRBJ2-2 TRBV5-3 ARSLGGLAGGNTGELF
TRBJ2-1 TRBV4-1 ASSHPSGTSGGAAF
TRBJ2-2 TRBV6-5 ASSRDRGGTGELF
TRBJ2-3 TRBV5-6 ASSLVGRGSTDTQY
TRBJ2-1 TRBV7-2 ASSPFGSENEQF
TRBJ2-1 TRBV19 ASTSYRLEQF
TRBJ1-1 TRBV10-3 AISGRVMNTEAF
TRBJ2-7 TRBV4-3 ASSPNSYEQY
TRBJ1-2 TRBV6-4 ASSQRGGVTNYGYT
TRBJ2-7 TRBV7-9 ASSWGGNEQY
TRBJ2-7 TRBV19 ASSARTGYEQY
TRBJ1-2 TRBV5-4 ASSLPPGQGVIYT
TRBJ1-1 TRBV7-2 ASSLARGTEAF
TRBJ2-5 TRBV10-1 ASSESRTGRWETQY
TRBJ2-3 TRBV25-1 ATQYGGSSTDTQY
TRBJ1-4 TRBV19 ASSMERADEKLF
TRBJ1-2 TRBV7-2 ASSFRQGGYGYT
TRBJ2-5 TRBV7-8 ASTPDGLAVQETQY
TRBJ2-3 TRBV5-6 ASSWGLAGGGTDTQY
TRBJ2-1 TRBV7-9 ASRLGDLSLMEQF
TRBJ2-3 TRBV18 ASSPNRDRSTDTQY
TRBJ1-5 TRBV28 ASSFGGAYQPQH
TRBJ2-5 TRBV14 ASSQALRLAGVETQY
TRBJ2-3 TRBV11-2 ASRRDFPSGDTQY
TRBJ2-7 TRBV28 ASSLPTGGYYEQY
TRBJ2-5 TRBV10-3 AISEGQGQETQY
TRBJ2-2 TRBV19 ASSIATRRTGELF
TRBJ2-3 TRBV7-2 ASSFSTSGSTDTQY
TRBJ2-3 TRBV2 ASSARQGISTDTQY